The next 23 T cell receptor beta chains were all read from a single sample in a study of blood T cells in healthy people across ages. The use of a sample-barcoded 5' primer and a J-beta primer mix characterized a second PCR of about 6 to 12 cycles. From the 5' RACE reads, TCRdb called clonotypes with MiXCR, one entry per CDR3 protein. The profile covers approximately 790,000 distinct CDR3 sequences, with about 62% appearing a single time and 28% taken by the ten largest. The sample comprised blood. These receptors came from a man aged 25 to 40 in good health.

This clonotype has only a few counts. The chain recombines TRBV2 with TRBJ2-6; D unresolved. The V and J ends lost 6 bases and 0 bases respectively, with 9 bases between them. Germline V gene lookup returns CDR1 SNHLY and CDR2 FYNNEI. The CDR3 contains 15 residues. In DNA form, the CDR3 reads TGTGCCAGCAGAAGAATAACCTCTGGGGCCAACGTCCTGACTTTC. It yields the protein CASRRITSGANVLTF.

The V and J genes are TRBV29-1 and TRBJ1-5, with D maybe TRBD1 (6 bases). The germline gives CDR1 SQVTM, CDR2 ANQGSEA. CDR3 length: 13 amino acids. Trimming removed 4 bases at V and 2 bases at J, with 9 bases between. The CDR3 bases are TGCAGCGTTGGGGGGGCGGGCAATCAGCCCCAGCATTTT. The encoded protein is CSVGGAGNQPQHF.

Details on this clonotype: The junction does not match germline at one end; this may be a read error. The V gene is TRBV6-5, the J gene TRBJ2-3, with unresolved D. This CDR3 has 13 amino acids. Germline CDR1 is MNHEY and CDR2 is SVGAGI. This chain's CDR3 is CASSPIYPDTQYF. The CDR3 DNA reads TGCGCCAGCAGCCCGATTTACCCAGATACGCAGTATTTT.

The CDR3 DNA sequence: TGTGCCAGCAGCCCAGGACGGACAAGCCAAGAGACCCAGTACTTC. Translation: CASSPGRTSQETQYF. This sequence joins TRBV27 and TRBJ2-5; D is perhaps TRBD1 (5 bases). CDR3 size: 15 residues. V was cut by 6 bases and J by 1 base, with 15 bases left in between. In germline, CDR1 is MNHEY, CDR2 SMNVEV (reference sequence).

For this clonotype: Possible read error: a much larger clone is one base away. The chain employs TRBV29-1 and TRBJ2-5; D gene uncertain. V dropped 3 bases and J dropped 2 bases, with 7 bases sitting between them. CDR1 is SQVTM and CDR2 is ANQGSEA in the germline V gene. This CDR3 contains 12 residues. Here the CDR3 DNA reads TGCAGCGTTGACCCGGTACAAGAGACCCAGTACTTC. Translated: CSVDPVQETQYF.

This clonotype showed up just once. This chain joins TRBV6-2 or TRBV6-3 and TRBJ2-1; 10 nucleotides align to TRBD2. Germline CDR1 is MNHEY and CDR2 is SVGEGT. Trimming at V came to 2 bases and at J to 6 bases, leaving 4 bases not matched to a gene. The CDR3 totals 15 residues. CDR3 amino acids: CASSYQRLAGNEQFF. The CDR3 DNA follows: TGTGCCAGCAGTTACCAACGACTAGCGGGCAATGAGCAGTTCTTC.

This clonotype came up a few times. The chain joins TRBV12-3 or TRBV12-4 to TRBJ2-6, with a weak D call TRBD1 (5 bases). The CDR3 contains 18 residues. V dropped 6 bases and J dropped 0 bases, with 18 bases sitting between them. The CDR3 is CASSPPPRDNSGANVLTF. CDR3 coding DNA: TGTGCCAGCAGCCCTCCCCCCAGGGATAACTCTGGGGCCAACGTCCTGACTTTC.

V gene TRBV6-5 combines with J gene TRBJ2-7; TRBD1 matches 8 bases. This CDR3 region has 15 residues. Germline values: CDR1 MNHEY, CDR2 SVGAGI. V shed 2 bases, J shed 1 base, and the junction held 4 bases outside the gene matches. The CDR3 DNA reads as TGTGCCAGCAGTTACACGACAGGGGAGTCCTACGAGCAGTACTTC. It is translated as CASSYTTGESYEQYF.

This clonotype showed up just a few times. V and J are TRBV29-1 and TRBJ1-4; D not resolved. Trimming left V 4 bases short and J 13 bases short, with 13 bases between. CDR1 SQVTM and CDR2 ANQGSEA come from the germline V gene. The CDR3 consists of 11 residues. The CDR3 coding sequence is TGCAGCGTTGTAGGGCCAAACGGACTGTTTTTT. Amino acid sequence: CSVVGPNGLFF.

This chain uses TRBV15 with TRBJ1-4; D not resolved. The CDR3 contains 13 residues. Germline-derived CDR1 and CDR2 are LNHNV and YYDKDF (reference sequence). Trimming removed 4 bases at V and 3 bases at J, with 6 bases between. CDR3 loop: CATSTGPNEKLFF. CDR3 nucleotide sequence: TGTGCCACCAGCACAGGCCCTAATGAAAAACTGTTTTTT.

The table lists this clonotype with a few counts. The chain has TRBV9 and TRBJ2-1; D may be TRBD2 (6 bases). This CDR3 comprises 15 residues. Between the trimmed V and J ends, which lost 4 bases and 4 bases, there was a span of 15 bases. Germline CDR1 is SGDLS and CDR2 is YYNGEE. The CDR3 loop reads CASSRTGTPYNEQFF. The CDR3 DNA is TGTGCCAGCAGCCGTACCGGGACTCCATACAATGAGCAGTTCTTC. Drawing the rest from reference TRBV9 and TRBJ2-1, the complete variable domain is DSGVTQTPKHLITATGQRVTLRCSPRSGDLSVYWYQQSLDQGLQFLIQYYNGEERAKGNILERFSAQQFPDLHSELNLSSLELGDSALYFCASSRTGTPYNEQFFGPGTRLTVL.

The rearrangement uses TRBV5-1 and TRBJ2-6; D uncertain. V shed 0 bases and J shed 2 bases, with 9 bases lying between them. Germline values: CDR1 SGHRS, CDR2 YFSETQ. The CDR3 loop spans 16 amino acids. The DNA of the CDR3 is TGCGCCAGCAGCTTGGAGGCAAGGACTGGGGCCAACGTCCTGACTTTC. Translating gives CASSLEARTGANVLTF.

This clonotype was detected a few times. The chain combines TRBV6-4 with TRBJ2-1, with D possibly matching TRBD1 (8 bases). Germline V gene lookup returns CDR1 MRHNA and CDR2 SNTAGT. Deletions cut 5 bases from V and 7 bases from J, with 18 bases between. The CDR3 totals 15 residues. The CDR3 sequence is CASSSRAQGGNEQFF. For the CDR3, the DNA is TGTGCCAGCAGTAGTCGTGCACAGGGGGGGAATGAGCAGTTCTTC.

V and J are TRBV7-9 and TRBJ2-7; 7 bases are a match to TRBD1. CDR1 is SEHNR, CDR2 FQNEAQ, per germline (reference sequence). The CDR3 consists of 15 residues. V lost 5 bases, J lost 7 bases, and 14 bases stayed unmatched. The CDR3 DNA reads TGTGCCAGCAGCCCTCGTGCAGGGGGAAAAGAGGAGCAGTACTTC. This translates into CASSPRAGGKEEQYF.

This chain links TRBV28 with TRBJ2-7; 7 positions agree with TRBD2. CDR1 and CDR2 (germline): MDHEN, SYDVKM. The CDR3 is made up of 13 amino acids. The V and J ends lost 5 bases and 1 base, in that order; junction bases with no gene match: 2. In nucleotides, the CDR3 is TGTGCCAGCAGTGCGGGGGTATCCTACGAGCAGTACTTC. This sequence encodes CASSAGVSYEQYF.

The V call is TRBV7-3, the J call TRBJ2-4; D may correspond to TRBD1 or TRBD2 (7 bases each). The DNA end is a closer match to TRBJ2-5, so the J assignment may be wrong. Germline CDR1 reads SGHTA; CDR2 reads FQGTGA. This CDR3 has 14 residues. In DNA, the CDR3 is TGTGCCAGCAGTACCAGGGGGGGGTCCGAGACCCAGTACTTC. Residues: CASSTRGGSETQYF.

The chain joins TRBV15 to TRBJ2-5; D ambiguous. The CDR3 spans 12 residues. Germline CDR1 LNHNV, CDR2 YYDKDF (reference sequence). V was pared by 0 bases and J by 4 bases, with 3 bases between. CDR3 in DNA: TGTGCCACCAGCAGAGATTCAGAGACCCAGTACTTC. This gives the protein CATSRDSETQYF.

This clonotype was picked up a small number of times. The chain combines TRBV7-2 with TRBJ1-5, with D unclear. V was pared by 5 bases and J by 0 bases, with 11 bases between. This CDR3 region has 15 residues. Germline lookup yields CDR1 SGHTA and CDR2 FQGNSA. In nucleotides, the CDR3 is TGTGCCAGCAGCCCCAGTGTAGGTAGCAATCAGCCCCAGCATTTT. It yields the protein CASSPSVGSNQPQHF.

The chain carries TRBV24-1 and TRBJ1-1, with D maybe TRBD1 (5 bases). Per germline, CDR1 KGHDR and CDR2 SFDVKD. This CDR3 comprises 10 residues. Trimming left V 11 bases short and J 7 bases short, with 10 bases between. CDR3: CAIWDREAFF. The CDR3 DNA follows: TGTGCCATCTGGGACCGTGAAGCTTTCTTT.

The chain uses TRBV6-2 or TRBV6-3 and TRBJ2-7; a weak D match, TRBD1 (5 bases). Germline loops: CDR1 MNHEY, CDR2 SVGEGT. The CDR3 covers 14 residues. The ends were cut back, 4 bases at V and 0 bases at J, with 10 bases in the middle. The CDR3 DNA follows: TGTGCCAGCAGTTCGGTCAGGGTCTCCTACGAGCAGTACTTC. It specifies CASSSVRVSYEQYF.

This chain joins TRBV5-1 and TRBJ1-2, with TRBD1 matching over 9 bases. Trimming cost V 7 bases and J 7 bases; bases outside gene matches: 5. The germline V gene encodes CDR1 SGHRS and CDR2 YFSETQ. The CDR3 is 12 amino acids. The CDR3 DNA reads TGCGCCAGCGGGGGACAGGGAAGTGGCTACACCTTC. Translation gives CASGGQGSGYTF.

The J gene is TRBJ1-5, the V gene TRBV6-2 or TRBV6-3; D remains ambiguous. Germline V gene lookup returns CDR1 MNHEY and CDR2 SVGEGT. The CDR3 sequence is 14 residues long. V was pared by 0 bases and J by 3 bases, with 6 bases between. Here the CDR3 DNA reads TGTGCCAGCAGTTACTCGGCAGTCAATCAGCCCCAGCATTTT. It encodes CASSYSAVNQPQHF.

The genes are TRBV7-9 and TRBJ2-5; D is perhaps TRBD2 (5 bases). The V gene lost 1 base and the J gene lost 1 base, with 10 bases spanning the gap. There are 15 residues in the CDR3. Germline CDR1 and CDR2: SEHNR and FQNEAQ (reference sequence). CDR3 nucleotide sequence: TGTGCCAGCAGCTTAGGGGCTAGCTCCCAAGAGACCCAGTACTTC. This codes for CASSLGASSQETQYF.